Presented here are 16 T cell receptor beta chains from one specimen sequenced in a study of shared clonotypes between healthy human individuals. The data were produced by immunoSEQ multiplex PCR, yet TCRdb's version contains in-frame clones alone and is incomplete. The sample shows 450,000 to 650,000 clones, around 77% of them seen only once. Specimen: PBMCs. The receptors originated from a woman aged 40 to 50 in good health. Some clones in this sample may be carry-over from other donors' samples.

The V gene is TRBV6-6, the J gene TRBJ2-1; 11 nucleotides align to TRBD2. CDR1 is MNHNY, CDR2 SVGAGI, per germline (reference sequence). The CDR3 is made up of 15 amino acids. V gave up 6 bases and J gave up 4 bases; unmatched junction bases: 5. The CDR3 DNA follows: TGTGCCAGCAGCCTAGCGGGAGGAGTGTACAATGAGCAGTTCTTC. This translates into CASSLAGGVYNEQFF.

This sequence joins TRBV6-1 and TRBJ2-7, with no clear D. The CDR3 length is 12 residues. Germline V gene sequence: CDR1 MNHNS, CDR2 SASEGT. With 2 bases removed from V and 5 bases from J, the gap between germline ends came to 7 bases. CDR3 sequence reads: CASSERLDEQYF. CDR3 nucleotides: TGTGCCAGCAGTGAAAGGTTGGACGAGCAGTACTTC.

This chain joins TRBV6-1 and TRBJ2-1; 7 bases map to TRBD1. With V trimmed by 8 bases and J by 6 bases, 13 bases remained unmatched. CDR3 length equals 15 residues. Germline lookup yields CDR1 MNHNS and CDR2 SASEGT. The CDR3 DNA is TGTGCCAGCGTTCGAAGGGGGCAGGGCGGCAATGAGCAGTTCTTC. This translates into CASVRRGQGGNEQFF.

V gene TRBV11-2 combines with J gene TRBJ1-1; D is ambiguous. The CDR3 totals 15 residues. In germline, CDR1 is SGHAT, CDR2 FQNNGV. V lost 8 bases to trimming and J lost 3 bases, with 19 bases between them. The CDR3 protein is CASGARVGLDTEAFF. CDR3 coding DNA: TGTGCCAGCGGAGCGCGAGTGGGCTTGGACACTGAAGCTTTCTTT.

The J gene is TRBJ2-1, the V gene TRBV30; D is perhaps TRBD2 (5 bases). Germline CDR1 GTSNPN, CDR2 SVGIG (reference sequence). CDR3 length: 14 amino acids. The germline V and J ends were trimmed by 4 bases and 6 bases, with 16 bases remaining between them. The CDR3 nucleotides read TGTGCCTGGACCCTTAGGGCTACTAGCAATGAGCAGTTCTTC. Translation: CAWTLRATSNEQFF.

This CDR3 is CASSLSSTQAYEQYF. CDR3 bases: TGTGCCAGCAGCTTATCTAGCACTCAGGCCTACGAGCAGTACTTC. The rearrangement joins TRBV7-2 to TRBJ2-7, with a possible D match to TRBD2 (5 bases). Germline V gene data show CDR1 as SGHTA and CDR2 as FQGNSA. Between the trimmed V and J ends, which lost 2 bases and 2 bases, there was a span of 13 bases. This CDR3 contains 15 residues.

The sample holds a few counts of this clone. The chain is built from TRBV2 and TRBJ1-1; TRBD1 matches 11 bases. The CDR3 has 14 amino acids. Germline-derived CDR1 and CDR2 are SNHLY and FYNNEI. The V gene end was trimmed by 2 bases and the J gene end by 8 bases; junction bases not matched to a gene: 4. CDR3 DNA sequence: TGTGCCAGCAGTGAACAAGGACAGGGGGCCGAAGCTTTCTTT. Translated, it gives CASSEQGQGAEAFF. Using reference TRBV2 and TRBJ1-1 for the parts outside the CDR3, the full variable domain is EPEVTQTPSHQVTQMGQEVILRCVPISNHLYFYWYRQILGQKVEFLVSFYNNEISEKSEIFDDQFSVERPDGSNFTLKIRSTKLEDSAMYFCASSEQGQGAEAFFGQGTRLTVV.

Regarding this clone: Other DNA sequences of this sample code for an identical CDR3. The chain employs TRBV6-1 and TRBJ2-2; D not certain. The CDR3 runs to 13 residues. V shed 1 base and J shed 2 bases, with 2 bases lying between them. Looked up from germline, CDR1 is MNHNS and CDR2 is SASEGT. The CDR3 coding sequence is TGTGCCAGCAGTGAAGGAAACACCGGGGAGCTGTTTTTT. Translating gives CASSEGNTGELFF.

In its sample, this clone was seen many times. In the same sample, other DNA sequences code for this CDR3. The CDR3 reads CSVESQGVNTEAFF. The CDR3 bases are TGCAGCGTTGAGAGTCAGGGGGTGAACACTGAAGCTTTCTTT. The V and J genes are TRBV29-1 and TRBJ1-1; 7 bases match TRBD1. The CDR3 is made up of 14 amino acids. V lost 3 bases to trimming and J lost 0 bases; unmatched junction nucleotides: 4. Germline-derived CDR1 and CDR2 are SQVTM and ANQGSEA.

This chain uses TRBV27 with TRBJ1-2; D is undetermined. CDR1 and CDR2 from the germline V gene are MNHEY and SMNVEV (reference sequence). Trimming shortened V by 4 bases and J by 7 bases, and 16 bases separated the two germline ends. The CDR3 sequence is 14 residues long. The CDR3 here is CASSSGLGALGYTF. The CDR3, as DNA: TGTGCCAGCAGTTCTGGACTAGGAGCCCTTGGCTACACCTTC.

The chain uses TRBV2 and TRBJ2-1; D unresolved. Germline-derived CDR1 and CDR2 are SNHLY and FYNNEI. Deletions cut 6 bases from V and 6 bases from J, with 15 bases between. This CDR3 has 14 amino acids. The CDR3: CASSHDPEVNEQFF. CDR3 DNA sequence: TGTGCCAGCAGCCACGACCCTGAGGTCAATGAGCAGTTCTTC.

This clone was found a few times. J is TRBJ1-5 and V is TRBV28; D gene uncertain. Trimming pared 2 bases from V and 0 bases from J, leaving 11 bases between. This CDR3 has 16 amino acids. Germline CDR1 and CDR2: MDHEN and SYDVKM. CDR3 sequence reads: CASSLTAGGSNQPQHF. The CDR3 nucleotides are TGTGCCAGCAGTTTAACCGCGGGAGGTAGCAATCAGCCCCAGCATTTT. Variable domain in full (rest from reference TRBV28 and TRBJ1-5): DVKVTQSSRYLVKRTGEKVFLECVQDMDHENMFWYRQDPGLGLRLIYFSYDVKMKEKGDIPEGYSVSREKKERFSLILESASTNQTSMYLCASSLTAGGSNQPQHFGDGTRLSIL.

The V and J genes are TRBV5-4 and TRBJ2-2, with D hard to call. This CDR3 comprises 14 residues. The ends were cut back, 3 bases at V and 8 bases at J, with 14 bases in the middle. The germline V gene has CDR1 SGHNT and CDR2 YYREEE (reference sequence). The CDR3 nucleotides are TGTGCCAGCAGCTCCCCTGGGGTGGCTGGGGAGCTGTTTTTT. This sequence encodes CASSSPGVAGELFF.

The gene calls are TRBV28 and TRBJ1-6; TRBD1 aligns across 8 bases. Germline trimming cut 2 bases from V and 8 bases from J; bases unmatched to any gene: 5. CDR3 size: 15 residues. Germline V gene lookup returns CDR1 MDHEN and CDR2 SYDVKM. The CDR3 DNA is TGTGCCAGCAGTTTAACGGACAGGGATGATTCACCCCTCCACTTT. It yields the protein CASSLTDRDDSPLHF.

This chain joins TRBV11-2 and TRBJ2-1, with 13 bases aligning to TRBD2. With 0 bases clipped from V and 13 bases from J, the junction kept 9 bases outside the gene matches. This CDR3 is 16 amino acids long. Per the germline V gene, CDR1 is SGHAT and CDR2 is FQNNGV. The CDR3 is CASSLEVRTSGSQQFF. As DNA, the CDR3 is TGTGCCAGCAGCTTAGAGGTCCGGACTAGCGGGAGTCAACAGTTCTTC.

V usage is TRBV18 and J usage is TRBJ2-1; TRBD2 matches at 8 bases. Per germline, CDR1 KGHSH and CDR2 LQKENI. With 4 bases clipped from V and 2 bases from J, the junction kept 16 bases outside the gene matches. CDR3 length: 19 amino acids. The CDR3 DNA follows: TGTGCCAGCTCACTTCTGGGGGCTGTGAGACTAGCGACCTACAATGAGCAGTTCTTC. This sequence encodes CASSLLGAVRLATYNEQFF. Full variable domain (outside the CDR3, taken from reference TRBV18 and TRBJ2-1): NAGVMQNPRHLVRRRGQEARLRCSPMKGHSHVYWYRQLPEEGLKFMVYLQKENIIDESGMPKERFSAEFPKEGPSILRIQQVVRGDSAAYFCASSLLGAVRLATYNEQFFGPGTRLTVL.